This T cell receptor beta chain was sequenced in a study of patients and donors after allogeneic stem cell transplantation. The germline CDR1 and CDR2 sequences are MNHNS and SASEGT. J gave up 1 base and V 7 bases, and 7 bases lay outside the gene matches. This CDR3 region has 16 residues. This clonotype has a handful of counts. TCRdb used MiXCR to reprocess the RT-PCR reads, holding one entry per CDR3 protein. The sample carries some 230,000 distinct CDR3 sequences, around 14% recorded once. This clonotype was sampled from a human donor who was either an allogeneic HSCT recipient or a stem cell or donor lymphocyte infusion donor (not recorded which). It is not recorded whose cells these are; they may come from a transplant donor. This chain uses TRBV6-1 with TRBJ2-1; 10 nucleotides line up with TRBD2. The material sequenced was blood, either unsorted or a sorted T cell fraction (not recorded which). In DNA form, the CDR3 reads TGTGCCAGCACCCACCTTAGCGGGAGGTCCTACAATGAGCAGTTCTTC. Translating it yields CASTHLSGRSYNEQFF.